Listed here is a single T cell receptor beta chain. As yet, its antigen is unknown. Next came a second PCR, run for about 7 to 12 cycles, which used a sample-barcoded 5' primer along with a J-beta primer mix. Template switching added a 12-random-nucleotide identifier to every cDNA molecule. One entry per CDR3 protein results from TCRdb running MiXCR on the 5' RACE reads. This table holds roughly 800,000 distinct CDR3 sequences, roughly 34% found once. This specimen belongs to a study of blood T cells in healthy people across ages. Germline CDR1 reads KGHSH; CDR2 reads LQKENI. The trim removed 3 bases at V and 1 base at J, leaving 6 bases unmatched. The CDR3 is 16 residues long. General study results and limits: Naive T cell percentage and TCR beta diversity correlated strongly.

Sequenced: blood. This clonotype was sampled from a man aged 18-30 years in good health. The J gene is TRBJ2-3, the V gene TRBV18; TRBD1 aligns across 8 bases. CDR3 amino acids: CASSPVTGVGTDTQYF. The CDR3 bases are TGTGCCAGCTCACCCGTGACAGGGGTTGGCACAGATACGCAGTATTTT.